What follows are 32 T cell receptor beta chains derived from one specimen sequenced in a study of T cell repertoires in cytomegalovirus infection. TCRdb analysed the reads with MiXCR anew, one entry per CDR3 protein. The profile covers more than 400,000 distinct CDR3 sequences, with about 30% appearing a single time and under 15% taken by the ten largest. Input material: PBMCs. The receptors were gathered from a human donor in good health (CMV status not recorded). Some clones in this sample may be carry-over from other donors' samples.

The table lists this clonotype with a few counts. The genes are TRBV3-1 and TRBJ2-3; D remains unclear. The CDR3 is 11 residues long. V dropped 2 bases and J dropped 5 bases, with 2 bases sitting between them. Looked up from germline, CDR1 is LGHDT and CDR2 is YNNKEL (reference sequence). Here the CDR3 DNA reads TGTGCCAGCAGCCAACTAGATACGCAGTATTTT. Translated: CASSQLDTQYF.

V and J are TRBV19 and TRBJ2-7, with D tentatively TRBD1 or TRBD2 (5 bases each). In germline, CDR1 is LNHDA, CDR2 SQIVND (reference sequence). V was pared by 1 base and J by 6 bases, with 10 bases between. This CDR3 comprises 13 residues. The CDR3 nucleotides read TGTGCCAGTAGTATAGCTCAGGGAGCCGAGCAGTACTTC. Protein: CASSIAQGAEQYF.

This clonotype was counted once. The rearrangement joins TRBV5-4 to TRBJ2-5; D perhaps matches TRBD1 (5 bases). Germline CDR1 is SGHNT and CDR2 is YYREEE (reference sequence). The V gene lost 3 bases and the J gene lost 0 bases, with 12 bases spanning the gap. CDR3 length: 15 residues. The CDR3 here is CASSSGSPYQETQYF. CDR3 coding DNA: TGTGCCAGCAGCTCAGGGTCTCCCTACCAAGAGACCCAGTACTTC.

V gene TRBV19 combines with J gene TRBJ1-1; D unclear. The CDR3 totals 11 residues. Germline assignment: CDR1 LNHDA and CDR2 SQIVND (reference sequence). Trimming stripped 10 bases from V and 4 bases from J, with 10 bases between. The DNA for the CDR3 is TGTGCCATCTCGGGGAGCACTGAAGCTTTCTTT. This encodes CAISGSTEAFF.

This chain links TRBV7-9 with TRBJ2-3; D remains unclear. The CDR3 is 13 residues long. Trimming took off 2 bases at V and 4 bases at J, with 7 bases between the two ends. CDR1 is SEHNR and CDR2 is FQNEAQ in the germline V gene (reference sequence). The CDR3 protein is CASSLPLSDTQYF. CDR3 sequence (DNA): TGTGCCAGCAGCTTACCCCTTTCAGATACGCAGTATTTT. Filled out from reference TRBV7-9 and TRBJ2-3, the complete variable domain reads DTGVSQNPRHKITKRGQNVTFRCDPISEHNRLYWYRQTLGQGPEFLTYFQNEAQLEKSRLLSDRFSAERPKGSFSTLEIQRTEQGDSAMYLCASSLPLSDTQYFGPGTRLTVL.

As DNA, the CDR3 is TGTGCCAGCAGCCCTTACCTTGGCAATGAGCAGTTCTTC. The encoded protein is CASSPYLGNEQFF. The chain links TRBV7-3 to TRBJ2-1; D unresolved. CDR1 and CDR2 (germline): SGHTA, FQGTGA. V lost 5 bases, J lost 6 bases, and 11 bases lay in between. The CDR3 consists of 13 residues.

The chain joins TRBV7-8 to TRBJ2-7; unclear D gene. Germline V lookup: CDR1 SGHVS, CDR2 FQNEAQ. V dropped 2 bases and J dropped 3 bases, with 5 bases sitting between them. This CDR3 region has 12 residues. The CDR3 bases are TGTGCCAGCAGCTTATCGCGCTACGAGCAGTACGTC. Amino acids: CASSLSRYEQYV.

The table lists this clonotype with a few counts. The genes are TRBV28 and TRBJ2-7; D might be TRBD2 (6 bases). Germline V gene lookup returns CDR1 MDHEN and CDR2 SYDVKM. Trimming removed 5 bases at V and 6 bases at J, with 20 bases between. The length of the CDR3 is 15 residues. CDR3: CASSPPGLPPGEQYF. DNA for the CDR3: TGTGCCAGCAGTCCACCCGGACTACCTCCGGGCGAGCAGTACTTC.

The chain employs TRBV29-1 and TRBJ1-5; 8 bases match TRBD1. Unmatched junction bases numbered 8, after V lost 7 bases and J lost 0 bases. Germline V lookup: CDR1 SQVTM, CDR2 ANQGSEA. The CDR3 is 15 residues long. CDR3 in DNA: TGCAGCGCCCGGACAGGGCCAAATAGCAATCAGCCCCAGCATTTT. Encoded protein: CSARTGPNSNQPQHF.

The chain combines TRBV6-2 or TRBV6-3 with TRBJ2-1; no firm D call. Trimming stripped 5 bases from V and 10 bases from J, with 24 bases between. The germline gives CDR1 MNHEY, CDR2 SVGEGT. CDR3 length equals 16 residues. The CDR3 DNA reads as TGTGCCAGCAGTCATTTAACGGGCAGGAGCTTCGGCGAGCAGTTCTTC. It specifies CASSHLTGRSFGEQFF.

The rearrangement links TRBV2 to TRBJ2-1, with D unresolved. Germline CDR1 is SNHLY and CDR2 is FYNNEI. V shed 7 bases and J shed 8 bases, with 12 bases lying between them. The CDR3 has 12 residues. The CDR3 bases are TGTGCCAGCAAAGGGTATCAGCATGAGCAGTTCTTC. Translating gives CASKGYQHEQFF.

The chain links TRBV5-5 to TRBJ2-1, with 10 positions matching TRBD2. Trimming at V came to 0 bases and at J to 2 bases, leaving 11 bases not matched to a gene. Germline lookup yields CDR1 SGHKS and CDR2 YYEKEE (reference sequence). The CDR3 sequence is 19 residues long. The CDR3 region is CASSLELRASGSPYNEQFF. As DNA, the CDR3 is TGTGCCAGCAGCTTGGAGTTGAGGGCTAGCGGGAGTCCCTACAATGAGCAGTTCTTC.

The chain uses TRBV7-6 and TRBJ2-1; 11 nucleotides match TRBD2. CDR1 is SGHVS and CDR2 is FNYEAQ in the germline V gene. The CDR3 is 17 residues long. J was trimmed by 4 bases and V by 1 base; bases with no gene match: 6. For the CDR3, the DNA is TGTGCCAGCAGCTTAGAGGTCTTAGCGGGAGGGTACAATGAGCAGTTCTTC. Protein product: CASSLEVLAGGYNEQFF.

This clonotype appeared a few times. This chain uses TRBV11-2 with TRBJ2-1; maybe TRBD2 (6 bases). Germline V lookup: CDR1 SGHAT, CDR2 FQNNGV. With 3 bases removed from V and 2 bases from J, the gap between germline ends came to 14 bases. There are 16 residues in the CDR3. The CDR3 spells CASSLAGPDPYNEQFF. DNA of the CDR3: TGTGCCAGCAGCTTGGCGGGACCGGACCCCTACAATGAGCAGTTCTTC.

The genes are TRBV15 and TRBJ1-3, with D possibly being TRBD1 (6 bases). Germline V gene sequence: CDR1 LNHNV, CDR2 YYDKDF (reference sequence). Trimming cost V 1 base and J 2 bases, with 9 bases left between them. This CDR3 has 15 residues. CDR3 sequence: CATSRGQAAGNTIYF. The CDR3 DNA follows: TGTGCCACCAGCAGAGGACAGGCGGCTGGAAACACCATATATTTT.

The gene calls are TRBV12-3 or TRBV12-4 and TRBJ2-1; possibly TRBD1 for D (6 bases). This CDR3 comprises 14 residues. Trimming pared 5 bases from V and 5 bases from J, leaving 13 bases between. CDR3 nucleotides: TGTGCCAGCAGTAAGACAGGCCGAAACAATGAGCAGTTCTTC. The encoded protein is CASSKTGRNNEQFF.

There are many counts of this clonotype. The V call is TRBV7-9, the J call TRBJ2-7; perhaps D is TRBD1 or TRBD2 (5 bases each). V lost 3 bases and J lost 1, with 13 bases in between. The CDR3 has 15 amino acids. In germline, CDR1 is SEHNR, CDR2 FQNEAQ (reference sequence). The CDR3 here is CASSLSGTGSYEQYF. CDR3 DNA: TGTGCCAGCAGCTTGTCCGGGACGGGTTCCTACGAGCAGTACTTC.

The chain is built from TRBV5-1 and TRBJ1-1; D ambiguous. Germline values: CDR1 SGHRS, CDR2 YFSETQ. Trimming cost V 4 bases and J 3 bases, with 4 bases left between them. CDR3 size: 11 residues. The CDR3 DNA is TGCGCCAGCAGCGCGGACACTGAAGCTTTCTTT. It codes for CASSADTEAFF. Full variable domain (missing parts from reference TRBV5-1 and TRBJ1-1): KAGVTQTPRYLIKTRGQQVTLSCSPISGHRSVSWYQQTPGQGLQFLFEYFSETQRNKGNFPGRFSGRQFSNSRSEMNVSTLELGDSALYLCASSADTEAFFGQGTRLTVV.

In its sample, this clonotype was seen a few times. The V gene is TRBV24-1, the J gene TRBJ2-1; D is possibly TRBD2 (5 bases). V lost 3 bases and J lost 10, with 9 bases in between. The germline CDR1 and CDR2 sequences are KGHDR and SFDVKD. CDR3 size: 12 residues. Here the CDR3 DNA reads TGTGCCACCAGTGATGGTAGCGCGGAGCAGTTCTTC. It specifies CATSDGSAEQFF.

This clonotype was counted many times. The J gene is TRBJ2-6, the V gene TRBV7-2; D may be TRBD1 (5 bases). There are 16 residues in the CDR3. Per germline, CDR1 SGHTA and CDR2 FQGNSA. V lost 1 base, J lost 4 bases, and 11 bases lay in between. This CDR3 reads CASSLGGPGGANVLTF. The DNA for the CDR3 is TGTGCCAGCAGCTTAGGGGGCCCTGGAGGGGCCAACGTCCTGACTTTC.

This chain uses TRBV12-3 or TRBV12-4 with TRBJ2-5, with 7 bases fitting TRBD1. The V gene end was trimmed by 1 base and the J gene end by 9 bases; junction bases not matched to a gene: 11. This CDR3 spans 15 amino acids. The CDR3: CASSLEEGAISAQYF. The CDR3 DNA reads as TGTGCCAGCAGTTTAGAAGAGGGGGCGATTTCCGCCCAGTACTTC.

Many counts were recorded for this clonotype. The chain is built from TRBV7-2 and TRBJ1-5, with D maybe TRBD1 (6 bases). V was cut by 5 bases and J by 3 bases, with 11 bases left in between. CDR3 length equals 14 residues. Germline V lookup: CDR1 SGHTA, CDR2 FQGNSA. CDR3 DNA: TGTGCCAGCAGCCCTGGACAGTTCAATCAGCCCCAGCATTTT. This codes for CASSPGQFNQPQHF.

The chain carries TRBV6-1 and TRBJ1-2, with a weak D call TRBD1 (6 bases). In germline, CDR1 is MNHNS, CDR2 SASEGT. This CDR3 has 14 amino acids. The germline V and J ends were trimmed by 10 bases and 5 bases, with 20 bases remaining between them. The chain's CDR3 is CATSRDTVGYGYTF. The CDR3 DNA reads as TGTGCCACCTCCCGGGACACGGTAGGGTATGGCTACACCTTC.

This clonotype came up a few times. The CDR3: CAIGGSGTDTQYF. The DNA for the CDR3 is TGTGCCATCGGGGGTAGCGGCACAGATACGCAGTATTTT. This chain connects TRBV10-3 to TRBJ2-3; possibly TRBD1 or TRBD2 for D (5 bases each). Germline V CDR1 and CDR2: ENHRY, SYGVKD. The V and J ends lost 8 bases and 1 base respectively, with 10 bases between them. This CDR3 is 13 amino acids long.

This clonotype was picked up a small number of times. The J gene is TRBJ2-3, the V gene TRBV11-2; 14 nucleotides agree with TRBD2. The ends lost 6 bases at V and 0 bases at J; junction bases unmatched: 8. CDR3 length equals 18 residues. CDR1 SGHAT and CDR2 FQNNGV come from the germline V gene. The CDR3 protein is CASRPGTSGRGSTDTQYF. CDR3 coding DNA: TGTGCCAGCAGACCCGGGACTAGCGGGAGAGGGAGCACAGATACGCAGTATTTT. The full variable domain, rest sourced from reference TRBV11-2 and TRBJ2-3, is EAGVAQSPRYKIIEKRQSVAFWCNPISGHATLYWYQQILGQGPKLLIQFQNNGVVDDSQLPKDRFSAERLKGVDSTLKIQPAKLEDSAVYLCASRPGTSGRGSTDTQYFGPGTRLTVL.

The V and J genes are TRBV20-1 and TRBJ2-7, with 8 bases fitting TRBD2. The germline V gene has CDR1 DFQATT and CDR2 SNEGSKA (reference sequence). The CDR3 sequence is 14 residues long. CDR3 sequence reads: CRAIRTSSTYEQYF. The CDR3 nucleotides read TGCAGGGCGATCCGGACTAGCAGTACCTACGAGCAGTACTTC.

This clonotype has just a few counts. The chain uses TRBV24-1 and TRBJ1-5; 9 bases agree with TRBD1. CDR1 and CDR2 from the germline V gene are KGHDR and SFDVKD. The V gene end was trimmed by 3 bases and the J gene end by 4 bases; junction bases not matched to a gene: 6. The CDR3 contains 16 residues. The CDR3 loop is CATSDPGQGSNQPQHF. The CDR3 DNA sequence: TGTGCCACCAGTGATCCGGGACAGGGATCAAATCAGCCCCAGCATTTT.

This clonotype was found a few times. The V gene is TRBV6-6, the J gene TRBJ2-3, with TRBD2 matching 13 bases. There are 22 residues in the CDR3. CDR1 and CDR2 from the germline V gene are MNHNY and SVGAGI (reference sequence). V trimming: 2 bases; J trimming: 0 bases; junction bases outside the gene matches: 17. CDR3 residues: CASSYPYSTSGRVTSSTDTQYF. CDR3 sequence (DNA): TGTGCCAGCAGTTACCCTTACTCTACTAGCGGGAGGGTTACTTCTAGCACAGATACGCAGTATTTT.

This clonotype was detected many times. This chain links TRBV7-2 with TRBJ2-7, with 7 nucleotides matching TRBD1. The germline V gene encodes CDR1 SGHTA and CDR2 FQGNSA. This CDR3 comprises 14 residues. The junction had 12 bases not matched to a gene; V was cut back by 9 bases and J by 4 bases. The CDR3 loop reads CASARDSKSYEQYV. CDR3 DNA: TGTGCCAGTGCTCGGGACAGCAAGTCGTACGAGCAGTACGTC.

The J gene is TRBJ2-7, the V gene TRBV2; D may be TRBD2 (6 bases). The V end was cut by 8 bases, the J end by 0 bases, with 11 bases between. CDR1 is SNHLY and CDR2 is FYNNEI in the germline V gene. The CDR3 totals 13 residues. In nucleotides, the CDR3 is TGTGCCAGCCAAGCGGGCCTCTCCTACGAGCAGTACGTC. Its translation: CASQAGLSYEQYV.

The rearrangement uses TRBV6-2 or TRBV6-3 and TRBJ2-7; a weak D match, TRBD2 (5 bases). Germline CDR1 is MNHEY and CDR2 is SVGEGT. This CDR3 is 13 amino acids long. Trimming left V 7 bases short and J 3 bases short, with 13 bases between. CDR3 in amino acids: CASMERTNYEQYV. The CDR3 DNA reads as TGTGCCAGCATGGAGCGGACGAACTACGAGCAGTACGTC.

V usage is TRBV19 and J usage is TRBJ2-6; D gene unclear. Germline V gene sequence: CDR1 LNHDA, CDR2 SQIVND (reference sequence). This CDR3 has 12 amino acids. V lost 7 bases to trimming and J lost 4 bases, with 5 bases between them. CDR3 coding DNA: TGTGCCAGTAATCCGGGGGCCAACGTCCTGACTTTC. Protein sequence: CASNPGANVLTF.